This T cell receptor (beta chain) was identified during a study of graft-versus-host responses after intestinal transplantation. Whole-study results and caveats: Present in recipient marrow, GvH clones included some that appeared first in ileum or blood.

A remark on this clone: As yet, its antigen is unknown.

Germline assignment: CDR1 ENHRY and CDR2 SYGVKD. The CDR3 spans 12 residues. Trimming shortened V by 3 bases and J by 1 base, and 3 bases separated the two germline ends. Repertoires were generated with immunoSEQ multiplex PCR, while TCRdb's copy carries only in-frame clones and drops some. The sample contains 15,000 or so clones, around 94% of which appear only once. The V call is TRBV10-3, the J call TRBJ2-5, with no clear D. The receptor comes from a human patient who received an intestinal transplant, so some T cells may come from the graft donor. This sample comprised PBMCs, obtained 9 days after transplant. CDR3 in amino acids: CAISDLQETQYF. CDR3 DNA sequence: TGTGCCATCAGTGATCTCCAAGAGACCCAGTACTTC.